What follows are 8 T cell receptor beta chains derived from one specimen sequenced in a study of blood T cells in healthy people across ages. Alongside a J-beta primer mix, a sample-barcoded 5' primer served in a second PCR lasting about 7 to 12 cycles. From the 5' RACE reads, TCRdb called clonotypes with MiXCR, one entry per CDR3 protein. In the table there are some 1.4 million distinct CDR3 sequences, approximately 42% of which are singletons. Sequencing used blood. These receptor sequences come from a young woman in good health.

The sample holds one count of this clonotype. This CDR3 is CASSQEYSGVLNEQFF. The CDR3 nucleotides read TGTGCCAGCAGCCAAGAATATAGCGGGGTTCTCAATGAGCAGTTCTTC. The chain has TRBV4-2 and TRBJ2-1; 8 positions agree with TRBD2. The CDR3 sequence is 16 residues long. V lost 0 bases and J lost 6; bases outside the gene matches: 7. Germline lookup yields CDR1 LGHNA and CDR2 YNFKEQ.

The chain joins TRBV12-3 or TRBV12-4 to TRBJ1-2; the match to TRBD1 covers 9 bases. The CDR3 totals 14 residues. The ends lost 7 bases at V and 8 bases at J; junction bases unmatched: 11. The CDR3 DNA follows: TGTGCCAGCATCAGTACAGGGGGCTGGGGAGGCTACACCTTC. Translation gives CASISTGGWGGYTF.

The rearrangement joins TRBV4-1 to TRBJ2-7; D not certain. The CDR3 totals 15 residues. V lost 2 bases and J 3 bases, leaving 14 bases between the germline ends. The germline V gene encodes CDR1 MGHRA and CDR2 YSYEKL. The DNA for the CDR3 is TGCGCCAGCAGCCAACAAAGAGCCGTCTACTACGAGCAGTACTTC. This sequence encodes CASSQQRAVYYEQYF.

V gene TRBV6-1 combines with J gene TRBJ2-2, with TRBD2 matching 10 bases. V dropped 1 base and J dropped 1; count of bases not matched to a gene: 9. The CDR3 totals 19 residues. Germline V gene data show CDR1 as MNHNS and CDR2 as SASEGT. The CDR3 sequence: CASSEGRRTSGKNTGELFF. CDR3 nucleotide sequence: TGTGCCAGCAGTGAAGGTCGGCGGACTAGCGGAAAGAACACCGGGGAGCTGTTTTTT.

A few counts support this clonotype. The chain combines TRBV27 with TRBJ2-1, with 7 bases fitting TRBD1. V was pared by 0 bases and J by 2 bases, with 4 bases of the junction left unmatched. The CDR3 spans 16 residues. CDR1 is MNHEY and CDR2 is SMNVEV in the germline V gene (reference sequence). CDR3 amino acids: CASSLSGTVTYNEQFF. The CDR3 nucleotides are TGTGCCAGCAGTTTATCAGGGACAGTAACCTACAATGAGCAGTTCTTC.

In its sample, this clonotype was seen many times. Germline and junction disagree at one end, which may indicate a read error. The V gene is TRBV5-1, the J gene TRBJ2-3; 12 bases match TRBD2. Germline lookup yields CDR1 SGHRS and CDR2 YFSETQ. This CDR3 is built from 15 residues. Here the CDR3 reads CASSETSGRTDTQYF. CDR3 DNA sequence: TGTGCCAGCAGTGAGACTAGCGGGAGAACAGATACGCAGTATTTT.

A word on this clonotype: The junction differs from germline at one of its ends, possibly a read error. V and J are TRBV5-1 and TRBJ2-5, with D uncertain. The germline V gene encodes CDR1 SGHRS and CDR2 YFSETQ. The CDR3 sequence is 13 residues long. CDR3 sequence: CASSLAYQQTQYF. The CDR3 nucleotides read TGCGCCAGCAGCTTGGCGTACCAACAGACCCAGTACTTC.

The rearrangement links TRBV11-2 to TRBJ2-1; tentatively, D is TRBD1 (6 bases). Germline CDR1 is SGHAT and CDR2 is FQNNGV. This CDR3 is 14 amino acids long. V gave up 10 bases and J gave up 3 bases, with 16 bases separating them. The CDR3 coding sequence is TGTGCCAACACGATTGGACAGATCTACAATGAGCAGTTCTTC. It codes for CANTIGQIYNEQFF.